This T cell receptor (beta chain) derives from a study of human T cells and chemical hapten exposure. Study results and limitations: Since the donors had alopecia, their immune response may not be the same as that of healthy people.

This CDR3 has 14 amino acids. Germline-derived CDR1 and CDR2 are SQVTM and ANQGSEA. The V segment lost 7 bases and the J segment 0 bases; nucleotides outside the gene matches: 7. This clonotype appeared a single time. As yet, its antigen is unknown. TCRdb independently ran MiXCR on the RACE reads; one entry per CDR3 protein. The sample lists about 57,000 distinct CDR3 sequences, approximately 9.3% occurring once. Time point given: patch test 1, 2 weeks after DPC sensitization. Noted treatment: therapeutic diphenylcyclopropenone sensitization with weekly scalp DPC. The chain carries TRBV29-1 and TRBJ2-3; 7 positions agree with TRBD2. The clonotype originates from a woman in her thirties or forties with alopecia areata. Some clones in this sample may be carry-over from other donors' samples. The specimen comprised whole blood, sampled in connection with sensitization to the hapten diphenylcyclopropenone (DPC). The CDR3 sequence: CSAGGGMSTDTQYF. In DNA form, the CDR3 reads TGCAGCGCAGGCGGGGGAATGAGCACAGATACGCAGTATTTT.